This T cell receptor beta chain comes out of a study of blood T cell repertoires in COVID-19. As for the study in general: Samples came from the United States, Italy and Spain, spanning acute and convalescent COVID-19. Nucleic acid was either cDNA or gDNA, and it came from T cells, B-cell-depleted T cells, or PBMCs.

Germline V gene sequence: CDR1 SQVTM, CDR2 ANQGSEA. The ends lost 5 bases at V and 9 bases at J; junction bases unmatched: 7. The CDR3 consists of 14 residues. In the authors' workflow: Amplification of reference gene primers was used by the study to estimate nucleated cell counts. TCRdb keeps only in-frame clones here, not all; method: immunoSEQ multiplex PCR. V and J calls and clone size are given by that table; D and trimming were obtained from the DNA. The data show just over 95,000 clones, 82% seen once. This clone was detected only a few times. The TCR sequence derives from a man of 80 years or more with acute or convalescent COVID-19. This chain connects TRBV29-1 to TRBJ2-1; 13 nucleotides align to TRBD2. The sample was peripheral blood. The CDR3 sequence is CSVRGLAGDGEQFF. The DNA of the CDR3 is TGCAGCGTTCGTGGACTAGCGGGAGACGGTGAGCAGTTCTTC.